This T cell receptor beta chain came from a study of cytomegalovirus exposure and HLA in healthy donors. Study-wide results and caveats: Cytomegalovirus-associated TCR beta chains were listed, numbering some 180. Likely technical artifact: a cluster of highly shared sequence variants.

Use of 60 Vbeta and 13 Jbeta primers characterized the PCR. The method was immunoSEQ multiplex PCR; TCRdb's version includes in-frame clones alone and lacks a portion of them. This table has under 150,000 clones, around 77% appearing once. CDR1 MDHEN and CDR2 SYDVKM come from the germline V gene. The V end was cut by 6 bases, the J end by 1 base, with 15 bases between. The CDR3 is 15 amino acids. Comments on this clone: Its antigen remains unidentified.

The chain is built from TRBV28 and TRBJ1-1; D perhaps matches TRBD1 (5 bases). This TCR derives from an older woman in good health and CMV-seronegative. The sequenced sample consisted of PBMCs. The CDR3 loop reads CASSLPGGWNTEAFF. CDR3 sequence (DNA): TGTGCCAGCAGCCTACCGGGGGGATGGAACACTGAAGCTTTCTTT.